These T cell receptor beta chains were read from a single sample in a study of cytomegalovirus exposure and HLA in healthy donors. Profiled with immunoSEQ multiplex PCR; TCRdb holds only in-frame clones, not every one. The table shows approximately 81,000 clones, with over 70% occurring only once. The source material was PBMCs. The receptors come from a man aged 35-49 years in good health and CMV-seropositive. CDR3s include the opening cysteine and the closing phenylalanine or tryptophan. The D gene is left open where the match is weak. The size of a clone is reported for some rows only, either as once, few or many, or as a class for expanded clones.

size	D	V	J	CDR3	DNA
NA	NA	TRBV2	TRBJ1-2	CASSARTATNYGYTF	TGTGCCAGCAGTGCCAGGACAGCTACTAACTATGGCTACACCTTC
NA	NA	TRBV11-3	TRBJ2-1	CASSLVFDNEQFF	TGTGCCAGCAGCTTAGTGTTCGACAATGAGCAGTTCTTC
NA	NA	TRBV6-1	TRBJ1-2	CASRSGDYGYTF	TGTGCCAGCAGGTCGGGGGACTATGGCTACACCTTC
NA	TRBD2	TRBV7-9	TRBJ2-1	CASRASGYSYNEQFF	TGTGCCAGCAGGGCTAGCGGGTACTCCTACAATGAGCAGTTCTTC
NA	TRBD2	TRBV5-1	TRBJ2-3	CASSPGGLAGGTDTQYF	TGCGCCAGCAGCCCGGGTGGGCTGGCGGGGGGCACAGATACGCAGTATTTT
NA	TRBD2	TRBV9	TRBJ2-1	CASSVGGFAGGNRNYNEQFF	TGTGCCAGCAGCGTAGGTGGCTTCGCGGGAGGGAACCGTAATTACAATGAGCAGTTCTTC
NA	NA	TRBV6-1	TRBJ1-2	CASSEDGPLNYGYTF	TGTGCCAGCAGTGAAGATGGCCCGCTTAACTATGGCTACACCTTC
few	TRBD1	TRBV5-1	TRBJ1-6	CASSLDRQGYSPLHF	TGCGCCAGCAGCTTGGACAGACAGGGGTATTCACCCCTCCACTTT
NA	TRBD1	TRBV2	TRBJ2-1	CASSGSGQGEQFF	TGTGCCAGCAGTGGGAGCGGACAGGGTGAGCAGTTCTTC
NA	NA	TRBV10-1	TRBJ2-2	CASSELTGELFF	TGCGCCAGCAGTGAGTTAACCGGGGAGCTGTTTTTT
NA	TRBD1	TRBV10-3	TRBJ1-1	CAIRSRDRDPPEAFF	TGTGCCATCAGATCCCGGGACAGGGATCCCCCTGAAGCTTTCTTT
NA	NA	TRBV10-3	TRBJ1-2	CAISEGGDETF	TGTGCCATCAGTGAGGGGGGGGACGAGACCTTC
NA	NA	TRBV19	TRBJ2-1	CASSIDEGSYNEQFF	TGTGCCAGTAGTATAGACGAGGGATCCTACAATGAGCAGTTCTTC
NA	NA	TRBV4-2	TRBJ2-7	CASSPTDSPREQYF	TGTGCCAGCAGCCCCACTGACTCGCCTAGGGAGCAGTACTTC
NA	TRBD1	TRBV19	TRBJ1-1	CASLGQGFMNTEAFF	TGTGCCAGTCTTGGACAGGGCTTCATGAACACTGAAGCTTTCTTT
NA	NA	TRBV7-3	TRBJ2-1	CASSPQGIPGDEQFF	TGTGCCAGCAGCCCCCAGGGAATCCCTGGAGACGAGCAGTTCTTC
NA	NA	TRBV28	TRBJ2-7	CASTTGGASSYEQYF	TGTGCCAGCACTACTGGGGGGGCGAGCTCCTACGAGCAGTACTTC
NA	NA	TRBV7-2	TRBJ1-4	CASSLVADEKLFF	TGTGCCAGCAGCTTAGTGGCAGATGAAAAACTGTTTTTT
NA	NA	TRBV4-1	TRBJ1-5	CASSTAAGGNQPQHF	TGCGCCAGCAGCACTGCAGCGGGGGGCAATCAGCCCCAGCATTTT
NA	TRBD1	TRBV27	TRBJ2-5	CASSPRTGGETQYF	TGTGCCAGCAGTCCCCGGACAGGGGGAGAGACCCAGTACTTC
NA	TRBD2	TRBV4-1	TRBJ2-7	CASSQDTAASGGFYEQYF	TGCGCCAGCAGCCAAGATACGGCGGCTAGCGGGGGTTTCTACGAGCAGTACTTC
NA	NA	TRBV5-8	TRBJ1-2	CASSLTNYGYTF	TGTGCCAGCAGCTTGACAAACTATGGCTACACCTTC
NA	TRBD2	TRBV19	TRBJ2-5	CASSSRPGTSGTQETQYF	TGTGCCAGTAGTTCCAGGCCCGGGACTAGCGGAACCCAAGAGACCCAGTACTTC
NA	NA	TRBV19	TRBJ1-5	CASSIDGQNNQPQHF	TGTGCCAGTAGTATAGACGGACAGAACAATCAGCCCCAGCATTTT
NA	NA	TRBV5-1	TRBJ2-2	CASSQTGDGELFF	TGCGCCAGCAGCCAGACGGGTGACGGGGAGCTGTTTTTT
NA	NA	TRBV7-9	TRBJ1-1	CASSFGREAFF	TGTGCCAGCAGCTTTGGGAGAGAAGCTTTCTTT
NA	NA	TRBV7-9	TRBJ1-1	CASSPRGENTEAFF	TGTGCCAGCAGCCCACGGGGGGAGAACACTGAAGCTTTCTTT
NA	TRBD1	TRBV30	TRBJ1-2	CAWSTRGYGYTF	TGTGCCTGGAGTACCAGGGGGTATGGCTACACCTTC
NA	TRBD2	TRBV18	TRBJ2-7	CASSPPAGGPNEQYF	TGTGCCAGCTCACCACCTGCGGGAGGGCCCAACGAGCAGTACTTC
many	TRBD2	TRBV30	TRBJ2-2	CAWGGDANTGELFF	TGTGCCTGGGGGGGGGATGCGAACACCGGGGAGCTGTTTTTT
NA	TRBD1	TRBV19	TRBJ1-6	CASRTGLNSPLHF	TGTGCCAGCCGGACAGGGTTGAATTCACCCCTCCACTTT
NA	TRBD2	TRBV4-2	TRBJ2-5	CASSQETRASGTRQETQYF	TGTGCCAGCAGCCAAGAGACGCGGGCTAGCGGGACCAGACAAGAGACCCAGTACTTC
medium-sized	NA	TRBV4-3	TRBJ1-2	CASSQGTLGGGYTF	TGCGCCAGCAGCCAAGGGACCCTGGGGGGAGGCTACACCTTC
NA	TRBD1	TRBV28	TRBJ1-6	CASSKGTGGSSPLHF	TGTGCCAGCAGTAAAGGGACAGGAGGAAGTTCACCCCTCCACTTT
few	NA	TRBV29-1	TRBJ1-1	CSVADQGFTEAFF	TGCAGCGTTGCCGACCAGGGGTTCACTGAAGCTTTCTTT
once	TRBD1	TRBV25-1	TRBJ1-2	CASSGTGDYGYTF	TGTGCCAGCAGTGGGACAGGGGATTATGGCTACACCTTC
NA	NA	TRBV5-1	TRBJ1-2	CASSPASGTLPNYGYTF	TGCGCCAGCAGCCCAGCCTCAGGGACACTACCTAACTATGGCTACACCTTC
NA	TRBD2	TRBV2	TRBJ2-7	CASRLAGGPREQYF	TGTGCCAGCAGACTAGCGGGAGGGCCGCGGGAGCAGTACTTC
NA	NA	TRBV18	TRBJ1-1	CASSPSSLTGWDEAFF	TGTGCCAGCTCACCCAGTAGCTTAACAGGGTGGGACGAAGCTTTCTTT
NA	NA	TRBV6-5	TRBJ2-7	CASRPQGPSYEQYF	TGTGCCAGCAGACCCCAGGGCCCATCCTACGAGCAGTACTTC
NA	NA	TRBV19	TRBJ2-3	CASGASPDTQYF	TGTGCCAGTGGGGCAAGCCCAGATACGCAGTATTTT
NA	NA	TRBV27	TRBJ2-1	CASHGGYNDGQFF	TGTGCCTCCCACGGCGGTTACAATGACGGGCAGTTCTTC
NA	TRBD1	TRBV7-6	TRBJ2-7	CASSSTGGAYEQYF	TGTGCCAGCAGCTCGACAGGGGGCGCCTACGAGCAGTACTTC
few	TRBD1	TRBV5-4	TRBJ2-7	CASSNAGGREQYF	TGTGCCAGCAGCAATGCAGGGGGCAGGGAGCAGTACTTC
NA	TRBD1	TRBV12-5	TRBJ2-1	CASGGQGAESYNEQFF	TGTGCTAGTGGTGGACAGGGGGCTGAATCCTACAATGAGCAGTTCTTC
NA	NA	TRBV27	TRBJ2-7	CATAAVGARREGYEQYF	TGTGCCACCGCGGCAGTAGGGGCCCGCCGAGAAGGATACGAGCAGTACTTC
few	NA	TRBV7-9	TRBJ2-7	CASSLSSGAFSGEQYF	TGTGCCAGCAGCTTATCGTCAGGGGCCTTTTCGGGGGAGCAGTACTTC
NA	NA	TRBV20-1	TRBJ1-1	CSAGGSEAFF	TGCAGTGCTGGTGGGTCGGAGGCTTTCTTT
few	NA	TRBV5-5	TRBJ2-7	CASSSERVQYF	TGTGCCAGCAGCTCGGAGCGGGTGCAGTACTTC
NA	NA	TRBV7-7	TRBJ2-3	CASSPSQGLGTDTQYF	TGTGCCAGCAGCCCGAGTCAGGGCCTTGGCACAGATACGCAGTATTTT
NA	TRBD1	TRBV30	TRBJ1-1	CAWTGQGENTEAFF	TGTGCCTGGACCGGACAGGGCGAGAACACTGAAGCTTTCTTT
NA	NA	TRBV29-1	TRBJ2-2	CSVGQGGAGELFF	TGCAGCGTTGGGCAGGGGGGTGCCGGGGAGCTGTTTTTT